This T cell receptor beta chain originates from a study of blood T cell repertoires in COVID-19 (dated by TCRdb to the early 2020s). Concerning the study at large: Collaborator samples came from the United States, Italy and Spain and covered acute and convalescent phases of COVID-19. Where available, HLA class I and class II types were taken from metadata supplied by the sample provider and were not determined by assay-based typing. Subjects who had been exposed to COVID-19, were actively infected with it, or had recovered from it provided the deeply sampled blood TCRbeta repertoires that made up the dataset. Samples came from the ongoing ImmuneRACE study (first 160 participants) plus 1,254 subjects from 6 global collaborators. A de-identified subject ID, COVID-19 status, age in years and sex were almost always included in the sample metadata. The material from the prospective study consisted of cDNA or gDNA derived from T cells, B-cell-depleted T cells, or PBMCs. A freely available public database, intended as a resource for researchers studying the immune response to SARS-CoV-2, is where the repertoires were released.

The immunoSEQ Assay, a bias-controlled multiplex PCR, was used to amplify TCRbeta CDR3 regions from genomic DNA. Processing in the source paper ran as follows. The number of nucleated cells in each sample was estimated from the amplification of reference gene primers within the assay. Sequence reads were collapsed and filtered to measure the absolute abundance of every unique TCRbeta CDR3 rearrangement. For each sample, productive Simpson clonality was calculated as the square root of Simpson's diversity index across productive rearrangements. The immuneACCESS repertoire file appears here via TCRdb, limited to in-frame rearrangements. These files lack a portion of the clones; in checked studies, under half of the deficit traces to unresolved V genes, and the cause of the others is not known. That table supplies the V and J calls and clone size; D and trimming were determined from the DNA. Across this sample there are roughly 70,000 clones, with 60% to 80% seen only once. The leading ten clones occupy roughly 6% of the sample.

About this clone: Its binding antigen is unknown. Qualities for individual bases were not recorded, and no much larger clone is one base off.

The collaborating institutions used their own protocols to collect whole blood in K2EDTA tubes. For TCRbeta analysis, collaborators shipped samples as frozen whole blood, isolated PBMCs, or DNA extracted from either of those sample types. The full study reports these points: The quantity of clinical and demographic metadata differed by source and by participant and was supplied without curation.

The specimen was peripheral blood. This receptor was taken from an older woman with acute or convalescent COVID-19.

The CDR3 region has the sequence CASSIGGGFSYEQYF. The nucleotide sequence is given as TGTGCCAGTAGTATTGGAGGGGGCTTTTCCTACGAGCAGTACTTC. The rearrangement combines TRBV19 with TRBJ2-7; TRBD1 is a weak D gene call, 7 bases matching. The V end loses 3 bases and the J end loses 1 base, and a stretch of 13 bases separates them. The CDR3 numbers 15 residues from cysteine through phenylalanine. Kept here is only the CDR3 DNA, which spans 45 bases and is read in frame from base 1. In the germline V gene (reference sequence), CDR1 corresponds to LNHDA and CDR2 to SQIVND. Outside the CDR3, residues come from the reference TRBV19 and TRBJ2-7 proteins, so the full variable domain is: DGGITQSPKYLFRKEGQNVTLSCEQNLNHDAMYWYRQDPGQGLRLIYYSQIVNDFQKGDIAEGYSVSREKKESFPLTVTSAQKNPTAFYLCASSIGGGFSYEQYFGPGTRLTVT.